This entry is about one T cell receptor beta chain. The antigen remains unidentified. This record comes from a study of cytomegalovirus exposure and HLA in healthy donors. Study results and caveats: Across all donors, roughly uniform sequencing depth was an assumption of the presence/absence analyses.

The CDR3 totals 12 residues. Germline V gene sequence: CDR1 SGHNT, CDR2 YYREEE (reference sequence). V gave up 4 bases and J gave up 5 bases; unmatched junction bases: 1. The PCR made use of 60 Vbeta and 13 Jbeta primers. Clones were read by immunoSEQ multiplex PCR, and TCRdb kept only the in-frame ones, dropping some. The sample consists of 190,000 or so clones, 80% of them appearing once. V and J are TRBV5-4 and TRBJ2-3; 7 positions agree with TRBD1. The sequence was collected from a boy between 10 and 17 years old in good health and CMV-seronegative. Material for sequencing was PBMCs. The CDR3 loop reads CASSPGGDTQYF. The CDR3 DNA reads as TGTGCCAGCAGCCCAGGGGGAGATACGCAGTATTTT. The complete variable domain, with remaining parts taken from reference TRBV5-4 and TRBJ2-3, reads ETGVTQSPTHLIKTRGQQVTLRCSSQSGHNTVSWYQQALGQGPQFIFQYYREEENGRGNFPPRFSGLQFPNYSSELNVNALELDDSALYLCASSPGGDTQYFGPGTRLTVL.